These T cell receptor beta chains were read from a single sample in a study of shared clonotypes between healthy human individuals. Sequenced by immunoSEQ multiplex PCR; TCRdb stores in-frame clones only, minus some. The table lists about 960,000 clones, about 80% of them singletons. Sequencing was done on a sample of memory CD4+ T cells sorted from blood. All receptors derive from a man aged 18-30 years in good health. The CDR3 runs from the conserved cysteine through the conserved F or W. Each record gives: J gene, V gene, D gene, clone size, CDR3 DNA, CDR3 protein. D genes are given only for firm matches. Some rows mark clone size as missing; the rest say once, few, many or name a class of expanded clone.

J gene: TRBJ2-5; V gene: TRBV18; D gene: NA; clone size: NA; CDR3 DNA: TGTGCCAGCTCACCTCGTGAAGAGACCCAGTACTTC; CDR3 protein: CASSPREETQYF
J gene: TRBJ2-7; V gene: TRBV12-5; D gene: NA; clone size: NA; CDR3 DNA: TGTGCTAGTGGTTGGAACAGGTACGAGCAGTACTTC; CDR3 protein: CASGWNRYEQYF
J gene: TRBJ2-1; V gene: TRBV25-1; D gene: TRBD1; clone size: NA; CDR3 DNA: TGTGCCAGCAGTGACTGGGACAGGCACTACAATGAGCAGTTCTTC; CDR3 protein: CASSDWDRHYNEQFF
J gene: TRBJ2-5; V gene: TRBV10-1; D gene: NA; clone size: NA; CDR3 DNA: TGCGCCAGCACCGAAGGGGAGACCCAGTACTTC; CDR3 protein: CASTEGETQYF
J gene: TRBJ2-1; V gene: TRBV2; D gene: TRBD2; clone size: few; CDR3 DNA: TGTGCCAGCAGTGATAAACCCCTAACTAGCGGGGGGGCGAAAGAGCAGTTCTTC; CDR3 protein: CASSDKPLTSGGAKEQFF
J gene: TRBJ2-3; V gene: TRBV6-6; D gene: NA; clone size: NA; CDR3 DNA: TGTGCCAGCAGTACCCGGGGAGATACGCAGTATTTT; CDR3 protein: CASSTRGDTQYF
J gene: TRBJ1-6; V gene: TRBV6-4; D gene: NA; clone size: few; CDR3 DNA: TGTGCCAGCAGTGACAGGGGGAATTCACCCCTCCACTTT; CDR3 protein: CASSDRGNSPLHF
J gene: TRBJ2-7; V gene: TRBV27; D gene: TRBD2; clone size: NA; CDR3 DNA: TGTGCCAGCAGCCGGGAGGGCGTTTACGAGCAGTACTTC; CDR3 protein: CASSREGVYEQYF
J gene: TRBJ2-4; V gene: TRBV6-1; D gene: NA; clone size: NA; CDR3 DNA: TGTGCCACTGGACCGGAGACCAAAAACATTCAGTACTTC; CDR3 protein: CATGPETKNIQYF
J gene: TRBJ1-3; V gene: TRBV29-1; D gene: NA; clone size: NA; CDR3 DNA: TGCAGCGTTGTGCTCCCTGGAAACACCATATATTTT; CDR3 protein: CSVVLPGNTIYF
J gene: TRBJ2-7; V gene: TRBV11-2; D gene: TRBD1; clone size: few; CDR3 DNA: TGTGCCAGCAGCCCATTGACAGGGCGGTTTTCGTCTGAGCAGTACTTC; CDR3 protein: CASSPLTGRFSSEQYF
J gene: TRBJ1-2; V gene: TRBV4-1; D gene: TRBD1; clone size: few; CDR3 DNA: TGCGCCAGCAGCCAGGCCGGACAGGGCAACTATGGCTACACCTTC; CDR3 protein: CASSQAGQGNYGYTF
J gene: TRBJ1-2; V gene: TRBV5-6; D gene: NA; clone size: NA; CDR3 DNA: TGTGCCAGCAGCTTAGGGCGGGGCTATGGCTACACCTTC; CDR3 protein: CASSLGRGYGYTF
J gene: TRBJ2-7; V gene: TRBV5-1; D gene: TRBD2; clone size: once; CDR3 DNA: TGCGCCAGCAGCAAGGGACTAGCGGGAGATGGGCACGAGCAGTACTTC; CDR3 protein: CASSKGLAGDGHEQYF
J gene: TRBJ1-4; V gene: TRBV7-9; D gene: NA; clone size: NA; CDR3 DNA: TGTGCCAGCAGCCCCACGGAGGGGCCCAATGAAAAACTGTTTTTT; CDR3 protein: CASSPTEGPNEKLFF
J gene: TRBJ2-7; V gene: TRBV5-4; D gene: NA; clone size: NA; CDR3 DNA: TGTGCCAGCAGCTTGGATGGGCTATACCCTGCCGAGCAGTACTTC; CDR3 protein: CASSLDGLYPAEQYF
J gene: TRBJ2-7; V gene: TRBV10-3; D gene: NA; clone size: NA; CDR3 DNA: TGTGCCATCAACCAGGGAACGGGTGAGCAGTACTTC; CDR3 protein: CAINQGTGEQYF
J gene: TRBJ2-7; V gene: TRBV9; D gene: NA; clone size: NA; CDR3 DNA: TGTGCCAGCAGCTCCACGGGGTTCTCCTACGAGCAGTACTTC; CDR3 protein: CASSSTGFSYEQYF
J gene: TRBJ2-3; V gene: TRBV7-3; D gene: NA; clone size: NA; CDR3 DNA: TGTGCCAGCAGCTTAGGAATCTTCGGCACAGATACGCAGTATTTT; CDR3 protein: CASSLGIFGTDTQYF
J gene: TRBJ1-4; V gene: TRBV19; D gene: NA; clone size: few; CDR3 DNA: TGTGCCAGTAGGAATCGTGCAACTAATGAAAAACTGTTTTTT; CDR3 protein: CASRNRATNEKLFF
J gene: TRBJ2-6; V gene: TRBV7-9; D gene: NA; clone size: NA; CDR3 DNA: TGTGCCAGCAGGGGAGAGCCGGGGGCTTCTGGGGCCAACGTCCTGACTTTC; CDR3 protein: CASRGEPGASGANVLTF
J gene: TRBJ2-5; V gene: TRBV6-5; D gene: TRBD1; clone size: NA; CDR3 DNA: TGTGCCACCACCAACAGGGGGCAAGAGACCCAGTACTTC; CDR3 protein: CATTNRGQETQYF
J gene: TRBJ2-2; V gene: TRBV10-3; D gene: NA; clone size: once; CDR3 DNA: TGTGCCATCAGTGAGGGCACCAACACCGGGGAGCTGTTTTTT; CDR3 protein: CAISEGTNTGELFF
J gene: TRBJ2-5; V gene: TRBV7-9; D gene: NA; clone size: few; CDR3 DNA: TGTGCCAGCAGAAGTTGGAGGACGGAGACCCAGTACTTC; CDR3 protein: CASRSWRTETQYF
J gene: TRBJ1-2; V gene: TRBV5-1; D gene: TRBD1; clone size: NA; CDR3 DNA: TGCGCCAGCAGCTTGGACCATGACAGGGACGACTACACCTTC; CDR3 protein: CASSLDHDRDDYTF
J gene: TRBJ2-2; V gene: TRBV18; D gene: NA; clone size: NA; CDR3 DNA: TGTGCCAGCTCACCACGGGCAGTAGACACCGGGGAGCTGTTTTTT; CDR3 protein: CASSPRAVDTGELFF
J gene: TRBJ2-3; V gene: TRBV2; D gene: NA; clone size: NA; CDR3 DNA: TGTGCCAGCAGTGAAGTTACAGCCGCTTTGAGCACAGATACGCAGTATTTT; CDR3 protein: CASSEVTAALSTDTQYF
J gene: TRBJ2-7; V gene: TRBV5-1; D gene: TRBD2; clone size: NA; CDR3 DNA: TGCGCCAGCAGCTTGGAAAGCGGGGTTACCTACGAGCAGTACTTC; CDR3 protein: CASSLESGVTYEQYF
J gene: TRBJ2-1; V gene: TRBV5-4; D gene: NA; clone size: NA; CDR3 DNA: TGTGCCAGCAGCTTGACTCTGACTACCAATGAGCAGTTCTTC; CDR3 protein: CASSLTLTTNEQFF
J gene: TRBJ1-2; V gene: TRBV5-6; D gene: TRBD1; clone size: NA; CDR3 DNA: TGTGCCAGCAGCTTGTTTAAGGACAGGGCACTCTATGGCTACACCTTC; CDR3 protein: CASSLFKDRALYGYTF
J gene: TRBJ2-3; V gene: TRBV5-1; D gene: TRBD2; clone size: NA; CDR3 DNA: TGCGCCAGCAGCTCTAGCGGGGGGGCCGATACGCAGTATTTT; CDR3 protein: CASSSSGGADTQYF
J gene: TRBJ1-2; V gene: TRBV19; D gene: NA; clone size: NA; CDR3 DNA: TGTGCCAGTAGTTCCGGACTAATCAGAGAGACTATGGAAGACTATGGCTACACCTTC; CDR3 protein: CASSSGLIRETMEDYGYTF
J gene: TRBJ2-1; V gene: TRBV10-3; D gene: TRBD2; clone size: NA; CDR3 DNA: TGTGCCATCGGGACTAGCGGGGGGCTAAACAATGAGCAGTTCTTC; CDR3 protein: CAIGTSGGLNNEQFF
J gene: TRBJ2-7; V gene: TRBV18; D gene: NA; clone size: NA; CDR3 DNA: TGTGCCAGCTCACCAGCAAGGACCTACGAGCAGTACTTC; CDR3 protein: CASSPARTYEQYF
J gene: TRBJ2-3; V gene: TRBV9; D gene: NA; clone size: few; CDR3 DNA: TGTGCCAGCAGCGTGACCCGTTTGAGCACAGATACGCAGTATTTT; CDR3 protein: CASSVTRLSTDTQYF
J gene: TRBJ2-7; V gene: TRBV5-4; D gene: NA; clone size: NA; CDR3 DNA: TGTGCCAGCAGCTTGGATGAGATCACAAGCTCCTACGAGCAGTACTTC; CDR3 protein: CASSLDEITSSYEQYF
J gene: TRBJ2-7; V gene: TRBV6-5; D gene: NA; clone size: NA; CDR3 DNA: TGTGCCAGCAGGAGGGGGGGGGCGAAGTACGAGCAGTACTTC; CDR3 protein: CASRRGGAKYEQYF
J gene: TRBJ2-1; V gene: TRBV7-2; D gene: NA; clone size: NA; CDR3 DNA: TGTGCCAGCAGCTCCTTGGCGGTGAGACAGGCACTTCGGAATGAGCAGTTCTTC; CDR3 protein: CASSSLAVRQALRNEQFF
J gene: TRBJ1-2; V gene: TRBV10-3; D gene: NA; clone size: NA; CDR3 DNA: TGTGCCATCAGTGATGTGGGTGCCTCTCTTGGCTACACCTTC; CDR3 protein: CAISDVGASLGYTF
J gene: TRBJ1-5; V gene: TRBV4-1; D gene: NA; clone size: NA; CDR3 DNA: TGCGCCAGCAGCCAAGAAGTATCAGATTTCCATCAGCCCCAGCATTTT; CDR3 protein: CASSQEVSDFHQPQHF
J gene: TRBJ1-6; V gene: TRBV7-8; D gene: TRBD1; clone size: NA; CDR3 DNA: TGTGCCAGCAGCTCCATGACAGGGGCGTCCTATAATTCACCCCTCCACTTT; CDR3 protein: CASSSMTGASYNSPLHF
J gene: TRBJ2-7; V gene: TRBV5-1; D gene: TRBD1; clone size: NA; CDR3 DNA: TGCGCCAGCAGCCGCGATACAGGGGCGGCTTCCTACGAGCAGTACTTC; CDR3 protein: CASSRDTGAASYEQYF
J gene: TRBJ2-7; V gene: TRBV6-1; D gene: NA; clone size: NA; CDR3 DNA: TGTGCCAGCAGACCCGGGCAGGGGAACGAGCAGTACTTC; CDR3 protein: CASRPGQGNEQYF
J gene: TRBJ1-3; V gene: TRBV14; D gene: NA; clone size: NA; CDR3 DNA: TGTGCCAGCAGCCCACAGGTCAACACCATATATTTT; CDR3 protein: CASSPQVNTIYF
J gene: TRBJ2-7; V gene: TRBV5-6; D gene: TRBD1; clone size: once; CDR3 DNA: TGTGCCAGCAGCTTACAGGGGGAGTTCTACGAGCAGTACTTC; CDR3 protein: CASSLQGEFYEQYF
J gene: TRBJ1-1; V gene: TRBV6-5; D gene: TRBD1; clone size: NA; CDR3 DNA: TGTGCCAGCAACTTCTTACAGGGGAGAGGCACTGAAGCTTTCTTT; CDR3 protein: CASNFLQGRGTEAFF
J gene: TRBJ2-6; V gene: TRBV30; D gene: NA; clone size: NA; CDR3 DNA: TGTGCCTGGAGTTTAAGGTCGAGTGGGGCCAACGTCCTGACTTTC; CDR3 protein: CAWSLRSSGANVLTF
J gene: TRBJ2-7; V gene: TRBV7-9; D gene: NA; clone size: NA; CDR3 DNA: TGTGCCAGCACCCCCGTCGGGGTTGGCTACGAGCAGTACTTC; CDR3 protein: CASTPVGVGYEQYF
J gene: TRBJ2-3; V gene: TRBV2; D gene: NA; clone size: NA; CDR3 DNA: TGTGCCAGCAGTGACGAGTTCACAGATACGCAGTATTTT; CDR3 protein: CASSDEFTDTQYF